This TCR beta chain was recorded in a study of cytomegalovirus exposure and HLA in healthy donors. The PCR contained 60 Vbeta and 13 Jbeta primers. TCRdb's table, derived via immunoSEQ multiplex PCR, lists solely in-frame clones and lacks some. The sample consists of under 200,000 clones, roughly 80% of them appearing once. Source material: PBMCs. This clonotype was obtained from a human donor in good health.

The CDR3 reads CATRGTAYNEQFF. The CDR3 bases are TGTGCCACCAGGGGGACAGCCTACAATGAGCAGTTCTTC. V is TRBV6-1 and J is TRBJ2-1; TRBD1 matches 7 bases. The germline gives CDR1 MNHNS, CDR2 SASEGT. The CDR3 is 13 amino acids. The V segment lost 10 bases and the J segment 2 bases; nucleotides outside the gene matches: 5.